One sample yielded the 29 T cell receptor beta chains listed below, sequenced in a study of identical twins. In TCRdb, the 5' RACE reads were re-called with MiXCR into one record per CDR3 protein. The sample yields approximately 1.8 million distinct CDR3 sequences, 25% to 35% seen once. Specimen: cord blood. These receptors were taken from a newborn girl in good health.

This clonotype appeared a few times. One end of the junction varies from germline; a read error may be responsible. The rearrangement uses TRBV6-1 and TRBJ2-5; D is undetermined. This CDR3 has 11 residues. CDR1 and CDR2 from the germline V gene are MNHNS and SASEGT. The CDR3 DNA reads as TGTTCCAGCAGTGAAGGGTTGGGGCAGTACTTC. Translating gives CSSSEGLGQYF.

This clonotype showed up just a few times. The chain combines TRBV5-1 with TRBJ2-1; the match to TRBD2 covers 15 bases. The CDR3 contains 14 residues. J gave up 13 bases and V 3 bases, and 5 bases lay outside the gene matches. From germline, CDR1 is SGHRS and CDR2 YFSETQ. The CDR3 is CASSSGLAGGPQFF. As DNA, the CDR3 is TGCGCCAGCAGCTCGGGACTAGCGGGAGGACCTCAGTTCTTC. The variable domain in full, completed from reference TRBV5-1 and TRBJ2-1, reads KAGVTQTPRYLIKTRGQQVTLSCSPISGHRSVSWYQQTPGQGLQFLFEYFSETQRNKGNFPGRFSGRQFSNSRSEMNVSTLELGDSALYLCASSSGLAGGPQFFGPGTRLTVL.

In its sample, this clonotype was seen a few times. One end of the junction is discordant with germline, which a read error may explain. The gene calls are TRBV6-4 and TRBJ2-3, with no clear D. The CDR3 runs to 15 residues. Germline values: CDR1 MRHNA, CDR2 SNTAGT. In nucleotides, the CDR3 is TGTGCCAGCAGTGATCGAAGGGAAAGCACAGATGCGCAGTATTTT. It specifies CASSDRRESTDAQYF.

This clonotype was counted only a few times. The V gene is TRBV4-2, the J gene TRBJ2-7; TRBD2 might be the D (6 bases). Germline V lookup: CDR1 LGHNA, CDR2 YNFKEQ. The CDR3 length is 15 residues. Trimming removed 0 bases at V and 7 bases at J, with 16 bases between. CDR3 protein: CASSQERGGYNEQYF. DNA of the CDR3: TGTGCCAGCAGCCAAGAGAGGGGAGGTTACAATGAGCAGTACTTC.

The CDR3 DNA follows: TGTGCCAGCTCAACGGCTTTCTTT. This gives the protein CASSTAFF. The chain is built from TRBV6-6 and TRBJ1-1; D gene uncertain. The CDR3 runs to 8 residues. CDR1 MNHNY and CDR2 SVGAGI come from the germline V gene (reference sequence). V shed 8 bases and J shed 11 bases, with 6 bases lying between them.

The chain recombines TRBV5-6 with TRBJ2-1; TRBD2 matches 8 bases. This CDR3 region has 16 residues. Germline V gene sequence: CDR1 SGHDT, CDR2 YYEEEE. V trimming: 1 base; J trimming: 5 bases; junction bases outside the gene matches: 8. CDR3 region: CASSLKGLAGNNEQFF. The CDR3 DNA reads TGTGCCAGCAGCTTGAAGGGGCTAGCGGGTAACAATGAGCAGTTCTTC.

This chain connects TRBV9 to TRBJ2-3; 12 bases are shared with TRBD2. The germline CDR1 and CDR2 sequences are SGDLS and YYNGEE. The CDR3 has 16 amino acids. The ends lost 1 base at V and 2 bases at J; junction bases unmatched: 2. The CDR3 loop reads CASSVTSGRPTDTQYF. CDR3 bases: TGTGCCAGCAGCGTAACTAGCGGGAGGCCCACAGATACGCAGTATTTT.

This clonotype has only a few counts. The chain is built from TRBV20-1 and TRBJ1-1; D is possibly TRBD1 (6 bases). Germline CDR1 DFQATT, CDR2 SNEGSKA (reference sequence). Trimming left V 3 bases short and J 2 bases short, with 16 bases between. This CDR3 is built from 15 residues. The CDR3 DNA sequence: TGCAGTGCTAGTGGCTTGGGACAAGTAAACACTGAAGCTTTCTTT. Its protein product is CSASGLGQVNTEAFF.

The sample holds many counts of this clonotype. The chain combines TRBV29-1 with TRBJ2-3; D not certain. The CDR3 is made up of 11 amino acids. Germline lookup yields CDR1 SQVTM and CDR2 ANQGSEA. Trimming took off 5 bases at V and 6 bases at J, with 9 bases between the two ends. CDR3 nucleotide sequence: TGCAGCGTTCACCCCCAGGATACGCAGTATTTT. Residues: CSVHPQDTQYF.

This clonotype was seen a few times. The chain carries TRBV20-1 and TRBJ2-7; 8 nucleotides agree with TRBD1. Germline CDR1 reads DFQATT; CDR2 reads SNEGSKA (reference sequence). This CDR3 is 11 amino acids long. Trimming cost V 5 bases and J 6 bases; bases outside gene matches: 3. The CDR3 loop is CSALTGGEQYF. CDR3 DNA: TGCAGTGCTTTAACAGGGGGCGAGCAGTACTTC.

This clonotype appeared a few times. The genes are TRBV7-2 and TRBJ2-7, with 8 bases that match TRBD1. Germline V gene data show CDR1 as SGHTA and CDR2 as FQGNSA. The length of the CDR3 is 14 residues. Germline trimming cut 7 bases from V and 0 bases from J; bases unmatched to any gene: 5. The CDR3 protein is CASTGQAHSYEQYF. In DNA, the CDR3 is TGTGCCAGCACGGGACAGGCCCACTCCTACGAGCAGTACTTC.

This clonotype has only a few counts. This chain connects TRBV12-3 or TRBV12-4 to TRBJ2-2, with 7 nucleotides matching TRBD2. V lost 3 bases to trimming and J lost 5 bases; unmatched junction nucleotides: 9. This CDR3 has 16 amino acids. The CDR3 region has the DNA TGTGCCAGCAGTTTCCACCTTTTTAGCGGGACCGGGGAGCTGTTTTTT. This gives the protein CASSFHLFSGTGELFF.

This chain connects TRBV3-1 to TRBJ2-4, with D maybe TRBD2 (5 bases). CDR3 length: 15 residues. Germline V gene sequence: CDR1 LGHDT, CDR2 YNNKEL (reference sequence). V dropped 0 bases and J dropped 6 bases, with 12 bases sitting between them. The CDR3 DNA follows: TGTGCCAGCAGCCAAGAACGGGGTATTGGAAACATTCAGTACTTC. Its protein product is CASSQERGIGNIQYF.

At least ten counts were recorded for this clonotype. This rearrangement joins TRBV29-1 to TRBJ1-2, with D unclear. CDR1 SQVTM and CDR2 ANQGSEA come from the germline V gene. The CDR3 is 11 residues long. V dropped 8 bases and J dropped 6 bases, with 13 bases sitting between them. The CDR3 loop is CSPGEQNGYTF. CDR3 nucleotide sequence: TGCAGCCCCGGGGAACAGAATGGCTACACCTTC.

Note on this clonotype: This may come from a read error, since a much larger clone is one base off. The chain recombines TRBV5-1 with TRBJ2-3, with D perhaps matching TRBD1 or TRBD2 (6 bases each). This CDR3 has 15 residues. V gave up 1 base and J gave up 3 bases, with 12 bases separating them. CDR1 and CDR2 (germline): SGHRS, YFSETQ. The CDR3 bases are TGCGCCAGCAGCTTGTCGGGGGCTAGAACAGATACGCAGTATTTT. It codes for CASSLSGARTDTQYF.

The V and J genes are TRBV10-3 and TRBJ2-1, with TRBD2 matching over 12 bases. The assigned J gene may be wrong: the sequence end matches TRBJ2-7 better. The CDR3 has 15 residues. Germline V gene sequence: CDR1 ENHRY, CDR2 SYGVKD. CDR3 coding DNA: TGTGCCATCAGACTAGCGGGGGGCTCCTACAATGAGCAGTACTTC. Translating it yields CAIRLAGGSYNEQYF.

In this sample, this clonotype turned up a few times. CDR3 nucleotide sequence: TGTGCCAGCGCGCCCCCATTTAGGGAGACCCAGTACTTC. Its protein product is CASAPPFRETQYF. The chain has TRBV7-8 and TRBJ2-5, with unresolved D. This CDR3 has 13 residues. Germline V gives CDR1 SGHVS, CDR2 FQNEAQ. Trimming stripped 8 bases from V and 5 bases from J, with 15 bases between.

The rearrangement uses TRBV9 and TRBJ1-1; D is unclear. Germline V gene sequence: CDR1 SGDLS, CDR2 YYNGEE. The CDR3 runs 14 residues. V lost 0 bases to trimming and J lost 3 bases, with 9 bases between them. The DNA for the CDR3 is TGTGCCAGCAGCGTAGTAGGAACAGACACTGAAGCTTTCTTT. Protein: CASSVVGTDTEAFF.

This clonotype was seen just once. A read error is possible here, since a much larger clone lies one base away. The V gene is TRBV19, the J gene TRBJ2-1, with D unresolved. The ends were cut back, 3 bases at V and 0 bases at J, with 6 bases in the middle. CDR1 and CDR2 from the germline V gene are LNHDA and SQIVND (reference sequence). This CDR3 region has 14 residues. Here the CDR3 reads CASSMISSYNEQFF. CDR3 in DNA: TGTGCCAGTAGTATGATTAGCTCCTACAATGAGCAGTTCTTC.

This clonotype was observed a single time. The chain joins TRBV6-1 to TRBJ1-5; D gene uncertain. The germline V gene has CDR1 MNHNS and CDR2 SASEGT. The V gene lost 5 bases and the J gene lost 0 bases, with 11 bases spanning the gap. The CDR3 loop spans 15 amino acids. DNA for the CDR3: TGTGCCAGCAGTAGCGGCAGCTATAGCAATCAGCCCCAGCATTTT. This gives the protein CASSSGSYSNQPQHF.

This clonotype was found a few times. DNA for the CDR3: TGTGCCAGCAGTAAAAGCGGGCCCTCCTACAATGAGCAGTTCTTC. Its protein is CASSKSGPSYNEQFF. The chain has TRBV28 and TRBJ2-1, with D perhaps TRBD2 (6 bases). V was cut by 5 bases and J by 0 bases, with 11 bases left in between. The CDR3 sequence is 15 residues long. The germline V gene has CDR1 MDHEN and CDR2 SYDVKM. Variable domain in full (rest from reference TRBV28 and TRBJ2-1): DVKVTQSSRYLVKRTGEKVFLECVQDMDHENMFWYRQDPGLGLRLIYFSYDVKMKEKGDIPEGYSVSREKKERFSLILESASTNQTSMYLCASSKSGPSYNEQFFGPGTRLTVL.

In its sample, this clonotype was seen a few times. The V and J genes are TRBV7-9 and TRBJ2-3; D gene unclear. The CDR3 is made up of 15 amino acids. Germline V gene sequence: CDR1 SEHNR, CDR2 FQNEAQ (reference sequence). The V and J ends lost 2 bases and 6 bases respectively, with 15 bases between them. CDR3 residues: CASSLSSNTGDTQYF. In DNA, the CDR3 is TGTGCCAGCAGCTTAAGCAGTAATACCGGGGATACGCAGTATTTT.

This clonotype was found a few times. The chain links TRBV5-1 to TRBJ1-1; the match to TRBD1 covers 9 bases. The ends lost 1 base at V and 3 bases at J; junction bases unmatched: 10. The CDR3 consists of 17 residues. Germline values: CDR1 SGHRS, CDR2 YFSETQ. The CDR3 region is CASSLLDRGVVDTEAFF. The CDR3 DNA reads TGCGCCAGCAGCTTGTTGGACAGGGGTGTGGTGGACACTGAAGCTTTCTTT.

The chain couples TRBV24-1 to TRBJ1-4, with 11 bases lining up with TRBD1. V was clipped by 12 bases and J by 7 bases; unmatched bases: 6. This CDR3 contains 13 residues. The germline V gene has CDR1 KGHDR and CDR2 SFDVKD. The CDR3 reads CAPRGTGGEKLFF. CDR3 coding DNA: TGTGCCCCCCGGGGGACAGGGGGTGAAAAACTGTTTTTT.

This chain joins TRBV20-1 and TRBJ2-5; 8 bases line up with TRBD2. The germline CDR1 and CDR2 sequences are DFQATT and SNEGSKA (reference sequence). The CDR3 covers 16 residues. Trimming removed 0 bases from V and 11 bases from J; junction bases left unmatched: 17. For the CDR3, the DNA is TGCAGTGCTAGAGATTACCGGGAGGGCTCCTACAATGAGCAGTACTTC. Its protein product is CSARDYREGSYNEQYF.

The rearrangement uses TRBV4-1 and TRBJ2-5; 11 bases map to TRBD2. V shed 0 bases and J 7 bases; nucleotides not matched to a gene: 10. Germline values: CDR1 MGHRA, CDR2 YSYEKL. CDR3 size: 17 residues. CDR3: CASSQDSSGGPFGTQYF. The DNA of the CDR3 is TGCGCCAGCAGCCAAGATTCTAGCGGGGGGCCATTCGGGACCCAGTACTTC.

As for this clonotype: With a much larger clone just one base away, this may be a read error. The chain links TRBV4-1 to TRBJ2-7; 9 bases match TRBD2. The DNA end favors TRBJ2-5, so the J call may be wrong. Germline V gene sequence: CDR1 MGHRA, CDR2 YSYEKL. CDR3 size: 16 residues. The CDR3 protein is CASSRDQGLAWKTQYF. Here the CDR3 DNA reads TGCGCCAGCAGCCGAGATCAAGGACTAGCGTGGAAGACCCAGTACTTC.

This sequence joins TRBV18 and TRBJ1-5; D gene unclear. CDR1 is KGHSH and CDR2 is LQKENI in the germline V gene. V was trimmed by 6 bases and J by 0 bases, leaving 15 bases between them. CDR3 length: 16 residues. In nucleotides, the CDR3 is TGTGCCAGCTCTTTCGGAGGCCTCTATAGCAATCAGCCCCAGCATTTT. Its translation is CASSFGGLYSNQPQHF. Based on the CDR3 plus reference TRBV18 and TRBJ1-5, the full variable domain is NAGVMQNPRHLVRRRGQEARLRCSPMKGHSHVYWYRQLPEEGLKFMVYLQKENIIDESGMPKERFSAEFPKEGPSILRIQQVVRGDSAAYFCASSFGGLYSNQPQHFGDGTRLSIL.

The chain employs TRBV27 and TRBJ1-4, with TRBD1 matching over 12 bases. Looked up from germline, CDR1 is MNHEY and CDR2 is SMNVEV (reference sequence). Unmatched junction bases numbered 5, after V lost 6 bases and J lost 9 bases. This CDR3 is built from 14 residues. CDR3 residues: CASRGTGGNQKLFF. CDR3 nucleotide sequence: TGTGCCAGCAGAGGGACAGGGGGCAATCAAAAACTGTTTTTT.